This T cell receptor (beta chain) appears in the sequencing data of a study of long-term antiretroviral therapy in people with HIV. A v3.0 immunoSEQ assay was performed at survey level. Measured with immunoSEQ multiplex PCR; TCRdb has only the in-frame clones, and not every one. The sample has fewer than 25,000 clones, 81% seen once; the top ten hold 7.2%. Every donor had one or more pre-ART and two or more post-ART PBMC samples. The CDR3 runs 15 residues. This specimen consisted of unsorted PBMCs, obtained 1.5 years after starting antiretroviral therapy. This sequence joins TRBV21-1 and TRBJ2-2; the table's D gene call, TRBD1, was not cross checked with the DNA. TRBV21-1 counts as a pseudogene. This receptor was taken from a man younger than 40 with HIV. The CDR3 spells CASSGGTANTGELFF. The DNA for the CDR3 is TGTGCCAGCAGCGGGGGGACAGCGAACACCGGGGAGCTGTTTTTT.